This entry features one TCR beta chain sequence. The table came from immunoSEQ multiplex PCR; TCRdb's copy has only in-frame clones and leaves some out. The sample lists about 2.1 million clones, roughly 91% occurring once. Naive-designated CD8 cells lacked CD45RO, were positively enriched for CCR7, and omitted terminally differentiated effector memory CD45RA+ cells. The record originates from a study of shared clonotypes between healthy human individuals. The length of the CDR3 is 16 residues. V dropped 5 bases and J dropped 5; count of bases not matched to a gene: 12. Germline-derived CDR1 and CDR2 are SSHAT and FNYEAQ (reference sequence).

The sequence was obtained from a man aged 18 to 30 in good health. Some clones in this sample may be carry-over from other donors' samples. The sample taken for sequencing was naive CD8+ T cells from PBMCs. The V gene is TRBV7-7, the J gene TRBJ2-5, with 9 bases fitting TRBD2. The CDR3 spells CASSPLAGALGETQYF. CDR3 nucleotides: TGTGCCAGCAGCCCCTTAGCGGGAGCCCTAGGGGAGACCCAGTACTTC.